Reported below is one T cell receptor (beta chain). What it binds is not known. PCR amplification relied on 60 Vbeta primers (plus 13 Jbeta primers). The assay was immunoSEQ multiplex PCR, and TCRdb's table has in-frame clones only and misses some. Seen here are around 150,000 clones, 76% observed once, and the top ten hold around 1.5%. This sample stems from a study of cytomegalovirus exposure and HLA in healthy donors. Broader study findings: Beyond CMV serostatus, there was no information to go on about immune exposure. The classifier reportedly diagnosed cytomegalovirus status with high specificity and sensitivity. According to the study, 160 or so TCR beta chains were cytomegalovirus-associated. Sequence variants that were highly shared formed a cluster that was likely a sequencing artifact.

The CDR3 length is 13 residues. V was trimmed by 8 bases and J by 8 bases, leaving 21 bases between them. Germline CDR1 is GTSNPN and CDR2 is SVGIG (reference sequence). The clonotype comes from a man aged 55 to 69 in good health and CMV-seronegative. V and J are TRBV30 and TRBJ1-2; D is unresolved. Material: PBMCs. Here the CDR3 reads CATTGDASVGYTF. CDR3 bases: TGTGCCACGACGGGTGATGCCAGCGTCGGCTACACCTTC.